This T cell receptor (beta chain) was profiled in a study of blood T cell repertoires in COVID-19. The overall study: The samples span acute and convalescent COVID-19 from the United States, Italy and Spain. From T cells, B-cell-depleted T cells, or PBMCs came the material, which was cDNA or gDNA.

The CDR3 is 15 residues long. CDR1 and CDR2 (germline): MDHEN, SYDVKM. V shed 3 bases, J shed 2 bases, and the junction held 4 bases outside the gene matches. In the authors' workflow: Researchers report that nucleated cell counts were estimated from reference gene primer amplification. The method was immunoSEQ multiplex PCR; TCRdb's version includes in-frame clones alone and lacks a portion of them. V and J calls and clone size are as listed in that table; D and trimming were resolved from the DNA. The sample includes about 200,000 clones, almost 90% of them seen just once. This TCR derives from a man aged 45 to 65 with acute or convalescent COVID-19. Sequencing was carried out using peripheral blood. V gene TRBV28 combines with J gene TRBJ2-5, with 9 bases lining up with TRBD1. CDR3 nucleotide sequence: TGTGCCAGCAGTTTGGCCGGGACAGGGCAAGAGACCCAGTACTTC. Translation: CASSLAGTGQETQYF.